These 4 T cell receptor beta chains originate from one sample sequenced in a study of cytomegalovirus exposure and HLA in healthy donors. The primer mix had 60 Vbeta and 13 Jbeta primers. TCRdb's copy holds only in-frame clones and misses some; the assay was immunoSEQ multiplex PCR. The data contain roughly 70,000 clones, roughly 70% of them singletons. What was sequenced was PBMCs. These receptors were taken from a man aged 65 to 79 in good health and CMV-seronegative.

This clone has more than one count but fewer than ten. The genes are TRBV7-8 and TRBJ1-4; 7 nucleotides agree with TRBD1. The CDR3 has 14 amino acids. V dropped 1 base and J dropped 7; count of bases not matched to a gene: 3. CDR1 and CDR2 (germline): SGHVS, FQNEAQ. CDR3 sequence reads: CASSLDRGFEKLFF. CDR3 DNA: TGTGCCAGCAGCTTAGACAGGGGTTTTGAAAAACTGTTTTTT.

The J gene is TRBJ1-2, the V gene TRBV29-1; D ambiguous. Trimming removed 1 base from V and 3 bases from J, with 9 bases in between. Germline lookup yields CDR1 SQVTM and CDR2 ANQGSEA. The CDR3 length is 13 residues. The chain's CDR3 is CSVEGGRDYGYTF. The CDR3 DNA reads as TGCAGCGTTGAAGGAGGGCGCGACTATGGCTACACCTTC.

V and J are TRBV6-1 and TRBJ2-3; 14 positions agree with TRBD2. The CDR3 has 18 amino acids. The J segment lost 1 base and the V segment lost 3 bases, leaving 6 bases of the junction unmatched. CDR1 and CDR2 (germline): MNHNS, SASEGT. DNA for the CDR3: TGTGCCAGCAGTGAGGGACTAGCGGGAGTCGAGGGCACAGATACGCAGTATTTT. It specifies CASSEGLAGVEGTDTQYF.

V is TRBV5-6 and J is TRBJ2-5, with D perhaps TRBD2 (5 bases). Germline CDR1 reads SGHDT; CDR2 reads YYEEEE. The ends were cut back, 4 bases at V and 4 bases at J, with 5 bases in the middle. The CDR3 covers 11 residues. The CDR3 DNA follows: TGTGCCAGCAGCCGGGGAGAGACCCAGTACTTC. Protein sequence: CASSRGETQYF.